This is a list of T cell receptor beta chains from one sample in a study of blood T cell repertoires in COVID-19. The method was immunoSEQ multiplex PCR; TCRdb's version includes in-frame clones alone and lacks a portion of them. This table has around 180,000 clones, approximately 85% appearing once. The material sequenced was peripheral blood. The receptors originated from a man older than 75 with COVID-19, enrolled during active disease. Both conserved end residues are part of each CDR3. The D gene is left open where the match is weak. Clone sizes are given selectively: once, few, many, or a class where the clone is expanded.

size	D	V	J	DNA	CDR3
.	.	TRBV5-1	TRBJ2-2	TGCGCCAGCAGCTTGGGACAGCCCCTGGGCACCGGGGAGCTGTTTTTT	CASSLGQPLGTGELFF
.	.	TRBV5-1	TRBJ1-1	TGCGCCAGCAGCTTGGAAGGGGTTGAAGCTTTCTTT	CASSLEGVEAFF
.	TRBD2	TRBV11-2	TRBJ2-6	TGTGCCAGCAGCTTACGGGGGGGGAGCCTAAGGTCTGGGGCCAACGTCCTGACTTTC	CASSLRGGSLRSGANVLTF
few	.	TRBV11-2	TRBJ1-1	TGTGCCAGCAGCCCGCGTCAGGCCTTGAACACTGAAGCTTTCTTT	CASSPRQALNTEAFF
.	TRBD2	TRBV5-1	TRBJ2-3	TGCGCCAGCAGCTTGGGGCTAGCGGGCACTTCCACAGATACGCAGTATTTT	CASSLGLAGTSTDTQYF
.	.	TRBV9	TRBJ2-7	TGTGCCAGCAGCGTAGGGGAGAGCTCCTACGAGCAGTACTTC	CASSVGESSYEQYF
few	.	TRBV18	TRBJ1-1	TGTGCCAGCTCACCCGTTATGAACACTGAAGCTTTCTTT	CASSPVMNTEAFF
.	.	TRBV11-3	TRBJ2-1	TGTGCCAGCAGCCTTATCGGGCCCAGGGACAATGAGCAGTTCTTC	CASSLIGPRDNEQFF
few	.	TRBV5-5	TRBJ1-1	TGTGCCAGCAGCTTGCAGGGGCTCCTCACTGAAGCTTTCTTT	CASSLQGLLTEAFF
.	.	TRBV29-1	TRBJ1-2	TGCAGCGTTGAAGCAGGCGGGACCTATGGCTACACCTTC	CSVEAGGTYGYTF
.	TRBD1	TRBV5-1	TRBJ2-5	TGCGCCAGCAGCTTCGGGACAGGGCCCGGGGAGACCCAGTACTTC	CASSFGTGPGETQYF
few	.	TRBV5-4	TRBJ1-2	TGTGCCAGCAGCCATACCCTCGGGGGGCAAGCCTTC	CASSHTLGGQAF
.	TRBD1	TRBV18	TRBJ1-2	TGTGCCAGCTCACCCGGGACAGGGGTAGGCTACACCTTC	CASSPGTGVGYTF
.	.	TRBV4-2	TRBJ2-2	TGTGCCAGCAGCCGTGAGTGGACCGGGGAGCTGTTTTTT	CASSREWTGELFF